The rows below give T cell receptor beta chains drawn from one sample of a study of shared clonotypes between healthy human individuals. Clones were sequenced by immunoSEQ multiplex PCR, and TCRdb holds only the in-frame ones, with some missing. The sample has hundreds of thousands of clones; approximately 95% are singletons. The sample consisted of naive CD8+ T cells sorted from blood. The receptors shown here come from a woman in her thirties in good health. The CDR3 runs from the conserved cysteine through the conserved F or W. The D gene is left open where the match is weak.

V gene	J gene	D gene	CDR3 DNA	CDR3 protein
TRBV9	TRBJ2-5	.	TGTGCCAGCAGCGCATCGACGGGGTTAGGAGAGACCCAGTACTTC	CASSASTGLGETQYF
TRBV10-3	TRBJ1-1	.	TGTGCCATCAGTGATTCTGGAGACGAAGAAGCTTTCTTT	CAISDSGDEEAFF
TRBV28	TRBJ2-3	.	TGTGCCAGCAGTTTACCCCCGAGGCGGGTAGATACGCAGTATTTT	CASSLPPRRVDTQYF
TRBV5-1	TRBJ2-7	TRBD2	TGCGCCAGCAGCCTGGGACTAGAAGGGCTCTTGGGCGAGCAGTACTTC	CASSLGLEGLLGEQYF
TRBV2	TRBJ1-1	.	TGTGCCAGCAGTAGTCTCGGGGGCAACACTGAAGCTTTCTTT	CASSSLGGNTEAFF
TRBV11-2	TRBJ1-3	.	TGTGCCAGCAGCCCCACACGAGTCTCTGGAAACACCATATATTTT	CASSPTRVSGNTIYF
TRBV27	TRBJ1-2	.	TGTGCCAGCAGTTTCATTCCAGGGGAGAACTATGGCTACACCTTC	CASSFIPGENYGYTF
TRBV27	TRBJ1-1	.	TGTGCCAGCAGCCCTGGGGGGTTGAACACTGAAGCTTTCTTT	CASSPGGLNTEAFF
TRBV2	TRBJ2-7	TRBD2	TGTGCCAGTAGCCAGGGAAGGGACTACTCCTACGAGCAGTACTTC	CASSQGRDYSYEQYF
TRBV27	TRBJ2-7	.	TGTGCCAGCAGTTTGGGGCGGCCCCATGGATCCTACGAGCAGTACTTC	CASSLGRPHGSYEQYF
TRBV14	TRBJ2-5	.	TGTGCCAGCAGCCAGGGTTGGCGAGAGACCCAGTACTTC	CASSQGWRETQYF